These T cell receptor beta chains were read from a single sample in a study of cytomegalovirus exposure and HLA in healthy donors. The assay was immunoSEQ multiplex PCR, and TCRdb's table has in-frame clones only and misses some. This listing includes about 160,000 clones. The source material was PBMCs. These receptors were obtained from a woman aged 60-75 years in good health and CMV-seronegative. Each CDR3 is given without its conserved first and last residue.

v_gene	j_gene	CDR3aa
TRBV6-5	TRBJ1-5	ASSPVRGSNQPQH
TRBV9	TRBJ2-7	ASSVAQTAPYEQY
TRBV15	TRBJ2-1	ATSRETSGGRVSYEQF
TRBV6-5	TRBJ2-2	ASSYDSLNTGELF
TRBV19	TRBJ2-7	ASSAILGVLSYEQY
TRBV12-5	TRBJ1-1	ASGLGQPGGTEAF
TRBV19	TRBJ2-1	ASQGRAGVSYNEQF
TRBV9	TRBJ1-2	ASSIEGSRGYGYT
TRBV7-3	TRBJ2-1	ASSRGQGAYEQF
TRBV2	TRBJ2-2	ASRPQGAWAGELF
TRBV5-1	TRBJ2-1	ASSLDSYNEQF
TRBV5-5	TRBJ2-5	ASSLGSWLAQETQY